The 5 T cell receptor beta chains given below trace back to one sample, sequenced in a study of blood T cell repertoires in COVID-19. The repertoire was sequenced with immunoSEQ multiplex PCR; TCRdb's copy has only in-frame clones and lacks some. Altogether 250,000 to 300,000 clones are present, approximately 91% being singletons, with the ten largest covering 0.65% to 0.9%. Sample: peripheral blood. The source is a woman aged 30 to 39 with acute or convalescent COVID-19.

V and J are TRBV5-5 and TRBJ2-5, with D possibly TRBD2 on 5 matching bases. CDR3 length equals 13 residues. Germline CDR1 SGHKS, CDR2 YYEKEE (reference sequence). V lost 0 bases and J lost 5, with 8 bases in between. CDR3 residues: CASSLDSGETQYF. CDR3 in DNA: TGTGCCAGCAGCTTGGATTCGGGGGAGACCCAGTACTTC.

The chain is built from TRBV25-1 and TRBJ2-1; 12 nucleotides align to TRBD2. This CDR3 is built from 16 residues. From germline, CDR1 is MGHDK and CDR2 SYGVNS. Losses at the gene ends were 4 bases for V and 7 bases for J; bases not matched to a gene: 8. The CDR3 DNA sequence: TGTGCCAGCAGTGCCCGACTAGCGGGAGTAGAGAATGAGCAGTTCTTC. It specifies CASSARLAGVENEQFF.

The J gene is TRBJ2-5, the V gene TRBV30; TRBD2 agrees at 8 bases. The CDR3 has 15 residues. The V and J ends lost 3 bases and 2 bases, in that order; junction bases with no gene match: 8. Germline CDR1 GTSNPN, CDR2 SVGIG (reference sequence). The CDR3 DNA sequence: TGTGCCTGGAGGAAAGGAATAGCGGGACAAGAGACCCAGTACTTC. Translation: CAWRKGIAGQETQYF. Using reference TRBV30 and TRBJ2-5 for the parts outside the CDR3, the full variable domain is SQTIHQWPATLVQPVGSPLSLECTVEGTSNPNLYWYRQAAGRGLQLLFYSVGIGQISSEVPQNLSASRPQDRQFILSSKKLLLSDSGFYLCAWRKGIAGQETQYFGPGTRLLVL.

This chain connects TRBV27 to TRBJ1-1, with 7 nucleotides matching TRBD1. The ends lost 2 bases at V and 5 bases at J; junction bases unmatched: 5. This CDR3 contains 14 residues. CDR1 is MNHEY, CDR2 SMNVEV, per germline (reference sequence). Here the CDR3 reads CASSLVGGGTEAFF. The CDR3 DNA sequence: TGTGCCAGCAGTTTAGTAGGGGGCGGTACTGAAGCTTTCTTT.

V and J are TRBV19 and TRBJ1-1; no reliable D call. This CDR3 region has 12 residues. Trimming took 5 bases from V and 4 from J, leaving 8 bases between them. Germline loops: CDR1 LNHDA, CDR2 SQIVND (reference sequence). The CDR3 DNA reads as TGTGCCAGTAGTCCGTTCGGCACTGAAGCTTTCTTT. This sequence encodes CASSPFGTEAFF.